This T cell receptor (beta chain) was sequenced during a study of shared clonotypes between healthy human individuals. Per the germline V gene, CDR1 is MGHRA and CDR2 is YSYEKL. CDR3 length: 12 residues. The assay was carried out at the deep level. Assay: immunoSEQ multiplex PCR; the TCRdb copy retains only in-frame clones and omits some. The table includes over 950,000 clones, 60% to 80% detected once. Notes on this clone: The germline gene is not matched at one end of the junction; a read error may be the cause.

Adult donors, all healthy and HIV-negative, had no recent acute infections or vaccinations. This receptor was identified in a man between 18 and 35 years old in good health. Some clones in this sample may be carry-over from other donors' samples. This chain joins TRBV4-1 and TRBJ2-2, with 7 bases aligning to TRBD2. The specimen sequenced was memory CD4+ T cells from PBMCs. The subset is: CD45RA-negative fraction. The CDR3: CASSQGVIGTTF. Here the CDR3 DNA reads TGCGCCAGCAGCCAAGGAGTGATAGGGACTACGTTT.